Each of the 18 T cell receptor beta chains below was sequenced from the same sample in a study of PD-L1 blockade in urothelial cancer. Here immunoSEQ multiplex PCR was the method, and the copy in TCRdb shows in-frame clones only, minus some. Here the sample spans about 56,000 clones, about 85% being singletons. Time point specified: pretreatment peripheral blood. The starting material was PBMCs, obtained around atezolizumab (anti-PD-L1) treatment. The receptors here all came from a man in his 70s with urothelial cancer.

The chain carries TRBV30 and TRBJ1-5, with 9 bases fitting TRBD1. V gave up 5 bases and J gave up 4 bases; unmatched junction bases: 3. The CDR3 extends over 13 amino acids. Germline V lookup: CDR1 GTSNPN, CDR2 SVGIG (reference sequence). The CDR3 DNA sequence: TGTGCCTGGGGGACAGGGAGGAATCAGCCCCAGCATTTT. This codes for CAWGTGRNQPQHF.

The chain recombines TRBV6-5 with TRBJ2-1; 9 nucleotides line up with TRBD2. V was pared by 7 bases and J by 4 bases, with 5 bases of the junction left unmatched. The CDR3 runs 14 residues. The germline V gene has CDR1 MNHEY and CDR2 SVGAGI. CDR3 loop: CASTGTSRYNEQFF. In nucleotides, the CDR3 is TGTGCCAGCACTGGGACTAGCAGATACAATGAGCAGTTCTTC.

The chain has TRBV10-3 and TRBJ2-1; 8 bases align to TRBD2. CDR1 is ENHRY and CDR2 is SYGVKD in the germline V gene. J lost 14 bases, V lost 0 bases, and 3 bases had no gene match. The CDR3 is 12 amino acids. CDR3 nucleotide sequence: TGTGCCATCAGTGAGTCGACAGCGGGGGAGTTCTTC. Translating gives CAISESTAGEFF.

The gene calls are TRBV28 and TRBJ1-5; 9 bases map to TRBD1. The V gene end was trimmed by 8 bases and the J gene end by 7 bases; junction bases not matched to a gene: 9. The CDR3 spans 14 residues. Germline-derived CDR1 and CDR2 are MDHEN and SYDVKM. CDR3 protein: CASGIGTGYQPQHF. CDR3 nucleotides: TGTGCCAGCGGGATCGGGACAGGGTACCAGCCCCAGCATTTT.

This clone was detected only a few times. The rearrangement uses TRBV7-2 and TRBJ2-2; no clear D gene. Germline-derived CDR1 and CDR2 are SGHTA and FQGNSA. V was pared by 6 bases and J by 5 bases, with 10 bases between. CDR3 length: 13 amino acids. The DNA of the CDR3 is TGTGCCAGCAGTTCTACAGATACCGGGGAGCTGTTTTTT. The encoded protein is CASSSTDTGELFF. Full variable domain (remainder filled in from reference TRBV7-2 and TRBJ2-2): GAGVSQSPSNKVTEKGKDVELRCDPISGHTALYWYRQSLGQGLEFLIYFQGNSAPDKSGLPSDRFSAERTGGSVSTLTIQRTQQEDSAVYLCASSSTDTGELFFGEGSRLTVL.

This chain connects TRBV19 to TRBJ2-1, with a weak D call TRBD1 (5 bases). Per the germline V gene, CDR1 is LNHDA and CDR2 is SQIVND (reference sequence). V shed 6 bases and J shed 0 bases, with 12 bases lying between them. The CDR3 totals 15 residues. The CDR3 loop is CASSFQGASYNEQFF. DNA of the CDR3: TGTGCCAGTAGCTTTCAGGGCGCCTCCTACAATGAGCAGTTCTTC.

The CDR3 bases are TGTGCCAGCAGTGGACAGGAGAACAGATACGCGTATTTT. Encoded protein: CASSGQENRYAYF. The rearrangement uses TRBV6-1 and TRBJ2-3; the D gene is possibly TRBD1 (6 bases). The germline V gene encodes CDR1 MNHNS and CDR2 SASEGT. The CDR3 loop spans 13 amino acids. Trimming cost V 4 bases and J 14 bases, with 19 bases left between them.

The CDR3, as DNA: TGTGCCAGCAGTGAACAGGGAGGGAGCTCTGGAAACACCATATATTTT. Its translation: CASSEQGGSSGNTIYF. This sequence joins TRBV6-1 and TRBJ1-3; weak D call: TRBD1 (5 bases). Trimming took off 2 bases at V and 0 bases at J, with 11 bases between the two ends. Germline V gene sequence: CDR1 MNHNS, CDR2 SASEGT. This CDR3 spans 16 amino acids.

This clone was counted once. The chain carries TRBV6-5 and TRBJ1-4; TRBD1 might be the D (5 bases). V lost 6 bases, J lost 5 bases, and 13 bases lay in between. Germline V gene lookup returns CDR1 MNHEY and CDR2 SVGAGI. This CDR3 is 14 amino acids long. The CDR3 bases are TGTGCCAGCAGCTCGACAGTCTTCAATGAAAAACTGTTTTTT. Amino acids: CASSSTVFNEKLFF.

The rearrangement uses TRBV10-2 and TRBJ2-5; 10 nucleotides line up with TRBD1. Germline values: CDR1 WSHSY, CDR2 SAAADI. J lost 5 bases, V lost 6 bases, and 9 bases had no gene match. The CDR3 is made up of 15 amino acids. CDR3 DNA: TGCGCCAGCAGAACGGGACAGGGGCGCAGGGAGACCCAGTACTTC. Protein product: CASRTGQGRRETQYF.

The V gene is TRBV15, the J gene TRBJ1-5; 7 bases map to TRBD1. Germline lookup yields CDR1 LNHNV and CDR2 YYDKDF (reference sequence). Trimming removed 6 bases from V and 4 bases from J; junction bases left unmatched: 6. The CDR3 totals 14 residues. The CDR3 reads CATSFGQANQPQHF. Here the CDR3 DNA reads TGTGCCACCAGTTTCGGACAGGCGAATCAGCCCCAGCATTTT.

The chain joins TRBV7-2 to TRBJ1-1; 8 bases agree with TRBD1. CDR3 size: 14 residues. With 5 bases clipped from V and 5 bases from J, the junction kept 7 bases outside the gene matches. The germline V gene encodes CDR1 SGHTA and CDR2 FQGNSA. The CDR3 protein is CASSPGQGRTEAFF. The CDR3 DNA sequence: TGTGCCAGCAGCCCTGGACAGGGAAGGACTGAAGCTTTCTTT.

The chain is built from TRBV5-1 and TRBJ2-2; weak D call: TRBD2 (6 bases). Germline CDR1 and CDR2: SGHRS and YFSETQ. V was trimmed by 2 bases and J by 0 bases, leaving 14 bases between them. The CDR3 extends over 17 amino acids. In DNA form, the CDR3 reads TGCGCCAGCAGCTTTCGGACGGCTAGCGCGAACACCGGGGAGCTGTTTTTT. It encodes CASSFRTASANTGELFF.

This clone has just a few counts. The rearrangement joins TRBV6-1 to TRBJ2-2; D gene unclear. There are 15 residues in the CDR3. V gave up 1 base and J gave up 1 base, with 7 bases separating them. Germline V lookup: CDR1 MNHNS, CDR2 SASEGT. In DNA, the CDR3 is TGTGCCAGCAGTGAAGTGAACTGGAACACCGGGGAGCTGTTTTTT. It encodes CASSEVNWNTGELFF.

V gene TRBV29-1 combines with J gene TRBJ1-2, with 8 bases lining up with TRBD1. CDR1 and CDR2 from the germline V gene are SQVTM and ANQGSEA. With 5 bases clipped from V and 4 bases from J, the junction kept 6 bases outside the gene matches. The length of the CDR3 is 13 residues. The CDR3 DNA sequence: TGCAGCGTTTCCGGACAGGGCCCCTATGGCTACACCTTC. Protein: CSVSGQGPYGYTF.

J is TRBJ1-1 and V is TRBV7-9, with D maybe TRBD1 (6 bases). This CDR3 spans 15 amino acids. Trimming stripped 1 base from V and 5 bases from J, with 14 bases between. Germline V gene sequence: CDR1 SEHNR, CDR2 FQNEAQ (reference sequence). CDR3 loop: CASSLVRGGGTEAFF. DNA for the CDR3: TGTGCCAGCAGCTTAGTCAGGGGCGGGGGGACTGAAGCTTTCTTT. The full variable domain, rest sourced from reference TRBV7-9 and TRBJ1-1, is DTGVSQNPRHKITKRGQNVTFRCDPISEHNRLYWYRQTLGQGPEFLTYFQNEAQLEKSRLLSDRFSAERPKGSFSTLEIQRTEQGDSAMYLCASSLVRGGGTEAFFGQGTRLTVV.

The V gene is TRBV19, the J gene TRBJ2-3, with a possible D match to TRBD1 (6 bases). This CDR3 spans 15 amino acids. Germline loops: CDR1 LNHDA, CDR2 SQIVND (reference sequence). V lost 7 bases and J lost 3, with 17 bases in between. CDR3: CASTEYGGGTDTQYF. The CDR3 DNA is TGTGCCAGTACCGAGTATGGGGGCGGAACAGATACGCAGTATTTT. Based on the CDR3 plus reference TRBV19 and TRBJ2-3, the full variable domain is DGGITQSPKYLFRKEGQNVTLSCEQNLNHDAMYWYRQDPGQGLRLIYYSQIVNDFQKGDIAEGYSVSREKKESFPLTVTSAQKNPTAFYLCASTEYGGGTDTQYFGPGTRLTVL.

The chain employs TRBV2 and TRBJ2-7; 7 bases match TRBD2. CDR3 length: 13 amino acids. Germline lookup yields CDR1 SNHLY and CDR2 FYNNEI. With 11 bases clipped from V and 0 bases from J, the junction kept 7 bases outside the gene matches. CDR3 nucleotide sequence: TGTGCCGTAACTAGCGCCGACTCCTACGAGCAGTACTTC. Its protein is CAVTSADSYEQYF.